The next 24 T cell receptor beta chains were all read from a single sample in a study of blood T cell repertoires in COVID-19. TCRdb's table, derived via immunoSEQ multiplex PCR, lists solely in-frame clones and lacks some. The sample has fewer than 50,000 clones, roughly 85% seen once. The sample comprised peripheral blood. All receptors derive from a man between 65 and 80 years old with acute or convalescent COVID-19.

The gene calls are TRBV19 and TRBJ2-2; TRBD1 agrees at 9 bases. CDR3 length: 14 residues. V dropped 6 bases and J dropped 7; count of bases not matched to a gene: 6. Per the germline V gene, CDR1 is LNHDA and CDR2 is SQIVND (reference sequence). The CDR3: CASSAGQGFGELFF. CDR3 sequence (DNA): TGTGCCAGTAGCGCGGGACAGGGCTTCGGGGAGCTGTTTTTT.

This rearrangement joins TRBV7-9 to TRBJ1-1; D gene unclear. Germline V gene sequence: CDR1 SEHNR, CDR2 FQNEAQ (reference sequence). The CDR3 has 12 residues. V was clipped by 1 base and J by 6 bases, with 6 bases between them. CDR3 DNA: TGTGCCAGCAGCTTAGGAGGGTCTGAAGCTTTCTTT. It is translated as CASSLGGSEAFF.

The chain is built from TRBV19 and TRBJ1-6; 9 nucleotides line up with TRBD1. The CDR3 covers 14 residues. V lost 5 bases to trimming and J lost 9 bases; unmatched junction nucleotides: 5. Germline CDR1 LNHDA, CDR2 SQIVND (reference sequence). For the CDR3, the DNA is TGTGCCAGTAGTCCCGACAGGGGGGGTTCACCCCTCCACTTT. Translated: CASSPDRGGSPLHF.

J is TRBJ1-5 and V is TRBV30, with D perhaps TRBD1 (5 bases). The ends were cut back, 0 bases at V and 4 bases at J, with 7 bases in the middle. Germline V CDR1 and CDR2: GTSNPN, SVGIG (reference sequence). CDR3 size: 13 residues. In DNA form, the CDR3 reads TGTGCCTGGAGTGTACGGGGGAATCAGCCCCAGCATTTT. This encodes CAWSVRGNQPQHF.

This chain uses TRBV6-5 with TRBJ1-1; D unresolved. The CDR3 is made up of 13 amino acids. Trimming cost V 6 bases and J 0 bases, with 8 bases left between them. CDR1 is MNHEY and CDR2 is SVGAGI in the germline V gene. Here the CDR3 DNA reads TGTGCCAGCAGACGTACAGTGAACACTGAAGCTTTCTTT. Encoded protein: CASRRTVNTEAFF.

This clone appeared a few times. The sample holds other DNA sequences that translate to the same CDR3. The rearrangement uses TRBV3-1 (or the pseudogene TRBV3-2) and TRBJ1-3; D remains ambiguous. V shed 0 bases and J shed 0 bases, with 6 bases lying between them. The V gene's germline CDR1 is LGHDT and CDR2 YNNKEL (reference sequence). CDR3 size: 15 residues. The CDR3 here is CASSQDSLSGNTIYF. CDR3 in DNA: TGTGCCAGCAGCCAAGATAGCCTCTCTGGAAACACCATATATTTT.

The rearrangement links TRBV29-1 to TRBJ2-5, with 7 positions matching TRBD2. The CDR3 sequence is 13 residues long. J gave up 5 bases and V 8 bases, and 11 bases lay outside the gene matches. Per germline, CDR1 SQVTM and CDR2 ANQGSEA. CDR3 amino acids: CSLGEGPGETQYF. The CDR3 DNA reads TGCAGCCTAGGGGAGGGTCCAGGGGAGACCCAGTACTTC.

This clone was picked up a small number of times. The chain employs TRBV5-4 and TRBJ1-2; D remains unclear. The V gene lost 0 bases and the J gene lost 3 bases, with 12 bases spanning the gap. Germline CDR1 is SGHNT and CDR2 is YYREEE (reference sequence). This CDR3 contains 15 residues. CDR3 amino acids: CASSLGTGVDYGYTF. As DNA, the CDR3 is TGTGCCAGCAGCTTGGGGACCGGGGTTGACTATGGCTACACCTTC.

This clone was counted a few times. The chain carries TRBV16 and TRBJ2-2; D remains unclear. The CDR3 consists of 13 residues. Germline CDR1 and CDR2: KGHSY and FQNENV. The V end lost 2 bases, the J end lost 6 bases, and 7 bases lay between the germline ends. Here the CDR3 DNA reads TGTGCCAGCAGCCAAGGAGACGCCGGGGAGCTGTTTTTT. Translation: CASSQGDAGELFF.

This sequence joins TRBV21-1 and TRBJ2-1; TRBD2, as called in the table, went unchecked against the DNA. TRBV21-1 is flagged as a pseudogene. The CDR3 has 14 residues. The CDR3 nucleotides read TGTGCCAGCATCCCACTAGCGGGGGTAGATGAGCAGTTCTTC. Its protein is CASIPLAGVDEQFF.

The V and J genes are TRBV30 and TRBJ1-2, with D possibly TRBD1 on 5 matching bases. CDR3 length: 11 amino acids. Germline CDR1 and CDR2: GTSNPN and SVGIG (reference sequence). Trimming shortened V by 5 bases and J by 2 bases, and 6 bases separated the two germline ends. The CDR3 DNA reads as TGTGCCTGGGCAGGGAACTATGGCTACACCTTC. Translation: CAWAGNYGYTF.

The chain has TRBV6-5 and TRBJ1-2, with D unresolved. This CDR3 spans 14 amino acids. The germline V gene has CDR1 MNHEY and CDR2 SVGAGI. Between the trimmed V and J ends, which lost 4 bases and 3 bases, there was a span of 12 bases. The CDR3 is CASSSGGGDYGYTF. CDR3 bases: TGTGCCAGCAGTTCCGGTGGCGGCGACTATGGCTACACCTTC.

Only a few counts were recorded for this clone. V and J are TRBV27 and TRBJ1-1; a weak D match, TRBD1 (6 bases). From germline, CDR1 is MNHEY and CDR2 SMNVEV (reference sequence). V was trimmed by 3 bases and J by 4 bases, leaving 12 bases between them. The CDR3 sequence is 14 residues long. The CDR3 DNA reads TGTGCCAGCAGTTTTGCAGGGGACGGCACTGAAGCTTTCTTT. As protein: CASSFAGDGTEAFF.

CDR3 residues: CASSNTGGTTEAFF. In DNA form, the CDR3 reads TGTGCCAGTAGTAATACAGGGGGGACCACTGAAGCTTTCTTT. The V call is TRBV19, the J call TRBJ1-1; TRBD1 matches 8 bases. The germline CDR1 and CDR2 sequences are LNHDA and SQIVND (reference sequence). Losses at the gene ends were 4 bases for V and 4 bases for J; bases not matched to a gene: 5. This CDR3 region has 14 residues. The full variable domain, completed using reference TRBV19 and TRBJ1-1, is DGGITQSPKYLFRKEGQNVTLSCEQNLNHDAMYWYRQDPGQGLRLIYYSQIVNDFQKGDIAEGYSVSREKKESFPLTVTSAQKNPTAFYLCASSNTGGTTEAFFGQGTRLTVV.

There are a few counts of this clone. At the DNA level, this CDR3 is encoded by other sequences in the same sample as well. The chain is built from TRBV9 and TRBJ1-6; the match to TRBD1 covers 7 bases. The CDR3 spans 15 residues. The V and J ends lost 3 bases and 7 bases, in that order; junction bases with no gene match: 7. Looked up from germline, CDR1 is SGDLS and CDR2 is YYNGEE. The CDR3 sequence is CASSASGTENSPLHF. The DNA of the CDR3 is TGTGCCAGCAGCGCGTCCGGGACAGAGAATTCACCCCTCCACTTT.

The chain recombines TRBV12-3 or TRBV12-4 with TRBJ1-2; 7 bases fit TRBD1. V dropped 7 bases and J dropped 8; count of bases not matched to a gene: 7. The CDR3 length is 12 residues. The CDR3 region is CASTRQGAGYTF. The CDR3 nucleotides are TGTGCCAGCACCCGACAGGGAGCAGGCTACACCTTC.

The chain employs TRBV12-3 or TRBV12-4 and TRBJ2-7, with D tentatively TRBD1 (5 bases). The V end was cut by 6 bases, the J end by 6 bases, with 15 bases between. This CDR3 is 13 amino acids long. CDR3 amino acids: CASSVYQGREQYF. The CDR3 DNA sequence: TGTGCCAGCAGCGTCTATCAGGGTCGCGAGCAGTACTTC.

The chain combines TRBV5-1 with TRBJ1-2; no clear D. In germline, CDR1 is SGHRS, CDR2 YFSETQ. V was pared by 0 bases and J by 5 bases, with 5 bases between. The CDR3 has 12 amino acids. The CDR3 DNA reads as TGCGCCAGCAGCTTGGACAAGTATGGCTACACCTTC. It codes for CASSLDKYGYTF.

The rearrangement links TRBV5-1 to TRBJ2-1, with D uncertain. Per the germline V gene, CDR1 is SGHRS and CDR2 is YFSETQ. The length of the CDR3 is 13 residues. Trimming removed 0 bases at V and 10 bases at J, with 11 bases between. CDR3 coding DNA: TGCGCCAGCAGCTTGGTACCGACCGGGGAGCAGTTCTTC. It translates to CASSLVPTGEQFF.

The V call is TRBV28, the J call TRBJ2-1, with 9 bases matching TRBD1. Germline V gives CDR1 MDHEN, CDR2 SYDVKM. V lost 6 bases and J lost 2; bases outside the gene matches: 8. The CDR3 spans 16 residues. CDR3 nucleotides: TGTGCCAGCAGGCCAGGACAGGGGACGACCTACAATGAGCAGTTCTTC. Translation: CASRPGQGTTYNEQFF.

The chain couples TRBV20-1 to TRBJ2-7; a possible D gene is TRBD2 (5 bases). V was clipped by 5 bases and J by 0 bases, with 17 bases between them. This CDR3 region has 15 residues. The germline V gene has CDR1 DFQATT and CDR2 SNEGSKA (reference sequence). CDR3 in amino acids: CSACDNLAGSYEQYF. CDR3 DNA sequence: TGCAGTGCTTGTGATAACCTGGCGGGCTCCTACGAGCAGTACTTC.

The V and J genes are TRBV28 and TRBJ1-6; D is undetermined. This CDR3 region has 16 residues. The V gene's germline CDR1 is MDHEN and CDR2 SYDVKM. V was pared by 6 bases and J by 0 bases, with 12 bases between. CDR3 nucleotides: TGTGCCAGCAGACCTCGGGAGAGCTCCTATAATTCACCCCTCCACTTT. It encodes CASRPRESSYNSPLHF.

CDR3 nucleotide sequence: TGTGCCAGCAGCCTACTCAACAGGGACGATCAGCCCCAGCATTTT. Its protein is CASSLLNRDDQPQHF. The chain employs TRBV28 and TRBJ1-5, with D tentatively TRBD1 (6 bases). The CDR3 contains 15 residues. CDR1 is MDHEN, CDR2 SYDVKM, per germline. Trimming took off 6 bases at V and 5 bases at J, with 17 bases between the two ends.

The chain carries TRBV28 and TRBJ1-2; D may be TRBD1 (6 bases). CDR1 is MDHEN and CDR2 is SYDVKM in the germline V gene. The CDR3 sequence is 16 residues long. V lost 6 bases and J lost 3, with 20 bases in between. The CDR3 region is CASSTSDSPGDYGYTF. As DNA, the CDR3 is TGTGCCAGCAGCACATCGGACAGTCCCGGGGACTATGGCTACACCTTC.